Below, 10 T cell receptor beta chains from the same sample are listed, as sequenced in a study of blood T cell repertoires in COVID-19. Sequencing used immunoSEQ multiplex PCR; TCRdb keeps in-frame clones, though not all of them. The sample lists 200,000 or so clones; around four fifths were seen once. The sequenced sample was peripheral blood. The receptors were gathered from a man between 60 and 75 years old with COVID-19, enrolled during active disease.

The chain carries TRBV6-5 and TRBJ2-3; D might be TRBD1 (6 bases). Germline V gives CDR1 MNHEY, CDR2 SVGAGI. The CDR3 loop spans 14 amino acids. V lost 9 bases to trimming and J lost 9 bases, with 22 bases between them. The CDR3: CASFLKDSGSTQYF. The CDR3 nucleotides read TGTGCCAGTTTTCTCAAGGACAGCGGTAGCACGCAGTATTTT.

The rearrangement uses TRBV5-1 and TRBJ1-2; no firm D call. With 7 bases removed from V and 4 bases from J, the gap between germline ends came to 14 bases. The CDR3 extends over 13 amino acids. CDR1 is SGHRS, CDR2 YFSETQ, per germline. CDR3 bases: TGCGCCAGCGGATCATCGGGGATCTATGGCTACACCTTC. Its protein product is CASGSSGIYGYTF.

CDR3 protein: CASSTGTGEGNEQFF. Here the CDR3 DNA reads TGTGCCAGCAGTACCGGGACAGGGGAAGGCAATGAGCAGTTCTTC. This chain connects TRBV6-4 to TRBJ2-1; 10 bases align to TRBD1. The CDR3 contains 15 residues. V was clipped by 5 bases and J by 6 bases; unmatched bases: 7. Germline V lookup: CDR1 MRHNA, CDR2 SNTAGT.

The genes are TRBV6-2 or TRBV6-3 and TRBJ1-5, with 8 bases that match TRBD1. V shed 4 bases and J 0 bases; nucleotides not matched to a gene: 5. Germline V gives CDR1 MNHEY, CDR2 SVGEGT. This CDR3 is 16 amino acids long. The CDR3 nucleotides are TGTGCCAGCAGTTCTATGACAGGGGCTAGCAATCAGCCCCAGCATTTT. Translation: CASSSMTGASNQPQHF.

CDR3 in DNA: TGTGCCAGCTCACCTCGGACAGGGAATAGCAATCAGCCCCAGCATTTT. It codes for CASSPRTGNSNQPQHF. V is TRBV18 and J is TRBJ1-5; TRBD1 matches at 8 bases. This CDR3 has 16 amino acids. Germline V CDR1 and CDR2: KGHSH, LQKENI. The V and J ends lost 3 bases and 0 bases, in that order; junction bases with no gene match: 4.

The rearrangement uses TRBV7-2 and TRBJ1-2; the D gene is possibly TRBD1 (5 bases). The CDR3 is 13 residues long. V was shortened by 5 bases and J by 6 bases, with 13 bases between the two germline ends. Per germline, CDR1 SGHTA and CDR2 FQGNSA. The CDR3 reads CASSLGGGDGYTF. Here the CDR3 DNA reads TGTGCCAGCAGCCTCGGGGGTGGGGATGGCTACACCTTC.

This clone was seen a few times. The J gene is TRBJ2-7, the V gene TRBV19; 9 nucleotides agree with TRBD1. Germline V gene sequence: CDR1 LNHDA, CDR2 SQIVND (reference sequence). Trimming cost V 6 bases and J 4 bases; bases outside gene matches: 10. CDR3 length: 15 residues. CDR3 region: CASRDLQGAKYEQYF. CDR3 DNA sequence: TGTGCCAGTAGAGACTTACAGGGGGCAAAATACGAGCAGTACTTC.

In its sample, this clone was seen a few times. The J gene is TRBJ1-1, the V gene TRBV2; 8 bases fit TRBD1. The length of the CDR3 is 13 residues. Trimming removed 6 bases from V and 5 bases from J; junction bases left unmatched: 5. From germline, CDR1 is SNHLY and CDR2 FYNNEI. CDR3 residues: CASRTGGKTEAFF. CDR3 DNA: TGTGCCAGCAGAACAGGGGGGAAGACTGAAGCTTTCTTT.

This clone was recorded a few times. The V call is TRBV7-8, the J call TRBJ2-1; TRBD1 is a possible D gene (6 bases). Germline V gene lookup returns CDR1 SGHVS and CDR2 FQNEAQ. There are 15 residues in the CDR3. V shed 1 base and J shed 9 bases, with 16 bases lying between them. The CDR3 loop is CASSLDGRGRGEQFF. Written as DNA, the CDR3 is TGTGCCAGCAGCTTAGATGGCAGGGGACGAGGTGAGCAGTTCTTC.

The genes are TRBV14 and TRBJ1-1, with a weak D call TRBD1 (6 bases). Germline CDR1 and CDR2: SGHDN and FVKESK. The CDR3 has 13 amino acids. Trimming took 7 bases from V and 1 from J, leaving 10 bases between them. CDR3 sequence (DNA): TGTGCCAGCACCTTGACAGGGAACACTGAAGCTTTCTTT. It yields the protein CASTLTGNTEAFF.